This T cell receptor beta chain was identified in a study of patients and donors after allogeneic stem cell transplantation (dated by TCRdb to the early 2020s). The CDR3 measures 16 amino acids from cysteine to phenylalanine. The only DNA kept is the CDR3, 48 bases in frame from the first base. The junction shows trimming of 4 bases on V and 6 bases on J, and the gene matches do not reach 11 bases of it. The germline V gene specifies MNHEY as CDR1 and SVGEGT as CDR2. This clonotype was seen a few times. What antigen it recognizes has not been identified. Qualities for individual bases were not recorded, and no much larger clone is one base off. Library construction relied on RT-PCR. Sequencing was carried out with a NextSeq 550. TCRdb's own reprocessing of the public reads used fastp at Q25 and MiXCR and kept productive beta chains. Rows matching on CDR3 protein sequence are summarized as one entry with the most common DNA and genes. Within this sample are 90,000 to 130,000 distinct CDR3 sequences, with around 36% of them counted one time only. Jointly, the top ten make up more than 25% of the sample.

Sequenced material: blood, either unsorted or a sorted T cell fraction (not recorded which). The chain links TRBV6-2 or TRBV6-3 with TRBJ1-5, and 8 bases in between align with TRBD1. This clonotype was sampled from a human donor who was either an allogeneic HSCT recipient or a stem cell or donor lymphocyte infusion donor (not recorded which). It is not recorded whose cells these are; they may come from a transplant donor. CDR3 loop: CASSSGGQGAGQPQHF. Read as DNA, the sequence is TGTGCCAGCAGTTCCGGAGGACAGGGTGCCGGTCAGCCCCAGCATTTT.